A selection of T cell receptor beta chains follows, all from one sample in a study of blood T cell repertoires in COVID-19. The repertoire was sequenced with immunoSEQ multiplex PCR; TCRdb's copy has only in-frame clones and lacks some. The sample lists approximately 250,000 clones; approximately 84% were seen once. The sample comprised peripheral blood. These receptor sequences come from a human donor in a cohort sampled during active COVID-19. CDR3s leave out the opening cysteine and the closing phenylalanine or tryptophan.

>TRBV5-5|TRBJ1-4
ASTLGQGLGEKLF
>TRBV4-2|TRBJ2-5
ASSQPTGTSKTGETQY
>TRBV18|TRBJ1-2
ASSPSRGDGYT
>TRBV10-2|TRBJ2-5
ATGPARRETQY
>TRBV19|TRBJ2-6
ASSTGLGANVLT
>TRBV3-1/TRBV3-2|TRBJ2-3
ASSLGTLDTQY
>TRBV6-1|TRBJ1-1
ASSEGWGAGGRSYTEAF
>TRBV4-1|TRBJ2-3
ASSQGAGGSDTQY
>TRBV28|TRBJ2-7
ASSYGLYEQY
>TRBV6-4|TRBJ2-2
ASSEQAGGTGELF